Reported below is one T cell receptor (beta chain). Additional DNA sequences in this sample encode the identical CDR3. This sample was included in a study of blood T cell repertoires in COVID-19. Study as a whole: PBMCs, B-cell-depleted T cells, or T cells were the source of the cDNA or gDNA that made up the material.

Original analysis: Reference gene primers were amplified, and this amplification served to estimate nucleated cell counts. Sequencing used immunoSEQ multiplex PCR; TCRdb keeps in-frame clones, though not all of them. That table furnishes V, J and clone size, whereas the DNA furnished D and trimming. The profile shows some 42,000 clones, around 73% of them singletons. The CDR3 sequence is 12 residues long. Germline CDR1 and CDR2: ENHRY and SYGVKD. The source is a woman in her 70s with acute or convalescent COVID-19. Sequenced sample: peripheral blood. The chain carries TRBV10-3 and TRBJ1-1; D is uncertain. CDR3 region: CAARSVNTEAFF. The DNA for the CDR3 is TGTGCTGCCCGGTCGGTGAACACTGAAGCTTTCTTT.